The text below deals with one T cell receptor beta chain. Its antigen is as yet unknown. The data originate from a study of regulatory T cells in long-lasting Graves disease. General study results and limits: Persistent disease preferred TRBV28, TRBJ1-2 and TRBJ2-5; new disease, TRBV20-1 and TRBJ2-1. Analyses excluded thyroid tissue, covering peripheral blood alone. Less diverse TCR repertoires were seen in persistent Graves' patients than in newly diagnosed ones.

As for time point: persistent/refractory GD, antithyroid drugs over 5 years with positive TRAb. There was RNA extracted from PBMCs, and the TCR library was made from it. Investigators prepared the TCR beta libraries by applying iRepertoire HTBI primers and Arm-PCR of CDR3 regions. As originally analysed: Spanning all samples, the identified segments comprised around 62 TRBV and around 15 TRBJ. TCRdb called the multiplex PCR reads again in MiXCR, with one record for every CDR3 protein. The authors' filters were not applied to this entry. The sample lists about 660,000 distinct CDR3 sequences; 30% were seen once. Germline CDR1 and CDR2: SGHRS and YFSETQ. Trimming removed 3 bases from V and 10 bases from J, with 17 bases in between. The CDR3 sequence is 15 residues long.

The sequence was collected from a female donor with Graves disease. The chain has TRBV5-1 and TRBJ1-6; D is perhaps TRBD1 (5 bases). The sequencing here drew on peripheral blood mononuclear cells (PBMCs), taken when the disease was refractory, from a patient treated with antithyroid drugs. In DNA, the CDR3 is TGCGCCAGCAGCTCCTCGGGGCAGGGAGGCTCACCCCTCCACTTT. Protein sequence: CASSSSGQGGSPLHF.